This is a list of T cell receptor beta chains from one sample in a study of CD4 T cells in relation to SARS-CoV-2 and coronaviruses. The protocol was immunoSEQ multiplex PCR, while the TCRdb copy is restricted to in-frame clones and leaves out a portion. The sample has around 41,000 clones, 84% seen once. The antigens these receptors bind are not known. Sample: naive CD4+ T cells from PBMCs, cultured in vitro. The receptor source for this set is an adult with COVID-19. CDR3s include the opening cysteine and the closing phenylalanine or tryptophan. A D gene is named only where the DNA matches it firmly. Where a row states a size, it is once, few, many or the class of an expanded clone; other rows omit it.

j_call d_call clone_size v_call cdr3_nt cdr3_aa
TRBJ2-1 . . TRBV7-9 TGTGCCAGCAGGCCCTCCTTCTCCGCGAGCTCCTACAATGAGCAGTTCTTC CASRPSFSASSYNEQFF
TRBJ1-5 TRBD1 . TRBV11-2 TGTGCCAGCAGCAACAGGGGTGGTCAGCCCCAGCATTTT CASSNRGGQPQHF
TRBJ2-1 TRBD2 . TRBV28 TGTGCCAGCAGTCCTAGCGGGAGGGCCTCGTACAATGAGCAGTTCTTC CASSPSGRASYNEQFF
TRBJ2-3 . . TRBV24-1 TGTGCCACCAGTGACTCGAGACGTACGCAGTATTTT CATSDSRRTQYF
TRBJ1-4 . . TRBV6-5 TGTGCCAGCAGTTATCTGGGGGAAAAACTGTTTTTT CASSYLGEKLFF
TRBJ2-2 . few TRBV30 TGTGCCTGCGGCCAGCGCCACACCGGGGAGCTGTTTTTT CACGQRHTGELFF
TRBJ2-5 . . TRBV18 TGTGCCAGCTCATCTCAAGAGACCCAGTACTTC CASSSQETQYF
TRBJ2-3 . . TRBV5-1 TGCGCCAGCAGCTTTACGGAGGCAGATACGCAGTATTTT CASSFTEADTQYF
TRBJ2-2 TRBD1 . TRBV10-3 TGTGCCATCAGTAACCTAGACAGGGGGCCCGGGGAGCTGTTTTTT CAISNLDRGPGELFF
TRBJ2-5 . . TRBV7-9 TGTGCCAGCAGCTTAATCGGGCAAGAGACCCAGTACTTC CASSLIGQETQYF
TRBJ2-3 . . TRBV18 TGTGCCAGCTCACCTCCCTCCACAGATACGCAGTATTTT CASSPPSTDTQYF
TRBJ2-7 TRBD2 . TRBV27 TGTGCCAGCGCAGGCGGGAGGCCGAAAACCTACGAGCAGTACTTC CASAGGRPKTYEQYF
TRBJ2-5 . once TRBV2 TGTGCCAGCAGTGTAAGGACGCAAGAGACCCAGTACTTC CASSVRTQETQYF
TRBJ2-5 TRBD2 . TRBV24-1 TGTGCCACCAGTGACCCGGGGAGGGGTTCAGAGACCCAGTACTTC CATSDPGRGSETQYF
TRBJ2-5 TRBD2 . TRBV7-6 TGTGCCAGCAGCTTAAGACTAGCGGGAGGGCAAGAGACCCAGTACTTC CASSLRLAGGQETQYF
TRBJ2-5 . . TRBV7-8 TGTGCCAGCAGCTTAGCGCTAGTCCAAGAGACCCAGTACTTC CASSLALVQETQYF
TRBJ2-7 . . TRBV6-5 TGTGCCAGCAGCAGGGACACCTCCTACGAGCAGTACTTC CASSRDTSYEQYF
TRBJ1-6 . . TRBV28 TGTGCCAGCAAACTCGGGGGAGCGGGGGGGAATTCACCCCTCCACTTT CASKLGGAGGNSPLHF
TRBJ2-1 TRBD2 . TRBV11-2 TGTGCCAGCAGCTCCGGTTTGGGCGGGAGGGCTTGGAGTGAGCAGTTCTTC CASSSGLGGRAWSEQFF
TRBJ1-1 . . TRBV4-1 TGCGCCAGCAGCCGATCTCGAACTGAAGCTTTCTTT CASSRSRTEAFF
TRBJ2-3 TRBD2 . TRBV28 TGTGCCAGCAGTTGGTGGAATAGCGGGAGTTCATATGCAGATACGCAGTATTTT CASSWWNSGSSYADTQYF
TRBJ2-7 . . TRBV10-3 TGTGCCATCAGTGATGGCAGCTACGAGCAGTACTTC CAISDGSYEQYF
TRBJ2-3 TRBD2 . TRBV29-1 TGCAGCGTCGACCCGACTAGCGCAGATACGCAGTATTTT CSVDPTSADTQYF
TRBJ1-4 . . TRBV11-2 TGTGCCAGCAGCTTAGACCCCGAAAAACTGTTTTTT CASSLDPEKLFF
TRBJ1-4 . . TRBV6-5 TGTGCCAGCAGTTATAGTGGATATGAAAAACTGTTTTTT CASSYSGYEKLFF
TRBJ2-3 . . TRBV30 TGTGCCTGGAGCTACGGGGATACGCAGTATTTT CAWSYGDTQYF
TRBJ1-6 . . TRBV4-1 TGCGCCAGCAGCCAGCCCTCACGGACTTCACCCCTCCACTTT CASSQPSRTSPLHF
TRBJ2-1 TRBD2 . TRBV28 TGTGCCGTGAGTGGCGGGAGGGCCGAAGCCTACAATGAGCAGTTCTTC CAVSGGRAEAYNEQFF
TRBJ2-3 TRBD2 . TRBV3-1/TRBV3-2 TGTGCCAGCAGCCAAGTAAGGTATAAAGGGTCTAGCGGGAAATCAACGGTAGATACGCAGTATTTT CASSQVRYKGSSGKSTVDTQYF
TRBJ1-4 TRBD1 few TRBV28 TGTGCCAGCAGGCCCCGACAGGGGGTGGGGGGATATAATGAAAAACTGTTTTTT CASRPRQGVGGYNEKLFF
TRBJ1-2 . . TRBV2 TGTGCCAGCAGGGACAGTGCTTACTATGGCTACACCTTC CASRDSAYYGYTF
TRBJ2-7 TRBD2 . TRBV9 TGTGCCAGCAGCTCAGGGACTAGCGGCTACGAGCAGTACTTC CASSSGTSGYEQYF
TRBJ2-2 TRBD1 . TRBV14 TGTGCCAGCAGCCACGGGACAGGGACGAACACCGGGGAGCTGTTTTTT CASSHGTGTNTGELFF
TRBJ2-7 . . TRBV6-5 TGTGCCAGCAGTTCTTCCGGGCCCCTCTACGAGCAGTACTTC CASSSSGPLYEQYF
TRBJ2-1 . . TRBV9 TGTGCCAGCAGCGTAGTGGGTGGGACTTACAGACAATCCTACAATGAGCAGTTCTTC CASSVVGGTYRQSYNEQFF
TRBJ2-1 . once TRBV28 TGTGCCAGCAGGTCCAGGGAGGGGGTCTTCTACAATGAGCAGTTCTTC CASRSREGVFYNEQFF
TRBJ2-1 TRBD2 . TRBV5-1 TGCGCCAGCAGCCTCACTAGCGGGGGCTACAATGAGCAGTTCTTC CASSLTSGGYNEQFF
TRBJ1-4 . . TRBV7-9 TGTGCCAGCAGCTTAGCGCAGGGGAGAGATGAAAAACTGTTTTTT CASSLAQGRDEKLFF
TRBJ2-3 TRBD2 once TRBV30 TGTGCCTGGAGTGTTCCCGGACTAGCGGGGATCACAGATACGCAGTATTTT CAWSVPGLAGITDTQYF
TRBJ2-7 . once TRBV11-1 TGTGCCAGCAGCTTAGCGCCCGGGGTGCCCTACGAGCAGTACTTC CASSLAPGVPYEQYF
TRBJ2-2 . . TRBV25-1 TGTGCCAGCAGTGAATTAGAGCGGGACACCGGGGAGCTGTTTTTT CASSELERDTGELFF
TRBJ2-1 . . TRBV10-2 TGCGCCAGCAGTGCTTCGCGCAGGGTGCAAGGTGAGCAGTTCTTC CASSASRRVQGEQFF
TRBJ1-1 . . TRBV18 TGTGCCAGCTCACCGGGATATACGCTGATCGAAGCTTTCTTT CASSPGYTLIEAFF
TRBJ2-7 TRBD2 . TRBV27 TGTGCCAGCAGTTCAGTTGGGGCGGGAGCCTACGAGCAGTACTTC CASSSVGAGAYEQYF